This T cell receptor (beta chain) was captured by sequencing in a study of spatial heterogeneity in lung cancer. About the research overall: Detection of beta-chain sequences consistently exceeded that of alpha-chain sequences.

Time point of the sample: sample taken at primary tumor resection. Whole RNA, isolated from tumor, nontumor lung or frozen PBMC, was sequenced without prior sorting. The donors were 72 patients with non-small cell lung cancer that was early-stage and untreated. This clonotype was seen repeatedly, ten times or more. The CDR3 is made up of 12 amino acids. Germline-derived CDR1 and CDR2 are MNHEY and SVGAGI. Trimming removed 6 bases at V and 1 base at J, with 5 bases between. TCRdb re-called the 5' RACE reads with MiXCR, one entry per CDR3 protein. This table has 30,000 to 45,000 distinct CDR3 sequences, 5.2% appearing once.

The chain joins TRBV6-5 to TRBJ2-3; D gene ambiguous. Specimen: PBMCs, collected at surgery. The sequence derives from a female donor with early-stage non-small cell lung cancer. For the CDR3, the DNA is TGTGCCAGCAGGGCGGGCACAGATACGCAGTATTTT. Amino acids: CASRAGTDTQYF.